A single T cell receptor (beta chain) is shown here with its context. After removal of 5 bases from V and 7 bases from J, the junction contained 7 bases not matched to a gene. The CDR3 contains 14 residues. Looked up from germline, CDR1 is SGHRS and CDR2 is YFSETQ. The source of the sample is a study of blood T cell repertoires in COVID-19. As handled by the study authors: Reference gene primer amplification yielded estimated nucleated cell counts. The data were produced by immunoSEQ multiplex PCR, yet TCRdb's version contains in-frame clones alone and is incomplete. The DNA was the basis for D and trimming; V, J and clone size are from that table. The sample comprises 20,000 to 25,000 clones, roughly 88% of which are singletons, and more than 20% rests with the top ten.

This rearrangement joins TRBV5-1 to TRBJ2-2; 8 bases are shared with TRBD1. This receptor was obtained from a man older than 75 with active or convalescent COVID-19. Sequencing was performed on peripheral blood. The CDR3 here is CASSRDRSFGELFF. As DNA, the CDR3 is TGCGCCAGCAGTCGGGACAGGTCATTCGGGGAGCTGTTTTTT.